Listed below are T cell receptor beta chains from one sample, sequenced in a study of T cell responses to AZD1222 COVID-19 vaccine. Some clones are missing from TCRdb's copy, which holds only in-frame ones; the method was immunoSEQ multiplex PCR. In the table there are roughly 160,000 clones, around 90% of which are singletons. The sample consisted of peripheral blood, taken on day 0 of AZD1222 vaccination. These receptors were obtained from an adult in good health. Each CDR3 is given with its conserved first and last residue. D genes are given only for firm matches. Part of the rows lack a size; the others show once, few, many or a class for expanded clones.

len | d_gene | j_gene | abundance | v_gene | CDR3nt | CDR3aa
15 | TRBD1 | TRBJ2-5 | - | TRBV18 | TGTGCCAGCTCACCAAACAGGGGAGTTTGGGAGACCCAGTACTTC | CASSPNRGVWETQYF
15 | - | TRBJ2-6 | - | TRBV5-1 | TGCGCCAGCAGTCGGGACGTGTCTGGGGCCAACGTCCTGACTTTC | CASSRDVSGANVLTF
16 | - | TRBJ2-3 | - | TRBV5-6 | TGTGCCAGCAGCTTAGGGGGTCGCATAATATCAGATACGCAGTATTTT | CASSLGGRIISDTQYF
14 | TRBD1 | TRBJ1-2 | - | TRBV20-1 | TGCAGTGCTAGTCAGGGGGCGGCGGTGGATGGCTACACCTTC | CSASQGAAVDGYTF
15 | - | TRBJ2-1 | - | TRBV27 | TGTGCCAGCAGTTTCAGCGGTGGACTCTTTAATGAGCAGTTCTTC | CASSFSGGLFNEQFF
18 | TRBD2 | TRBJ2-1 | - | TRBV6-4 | TGTGCCAGCAGTAAACCCCCCGGGACTAGCGGGGGCAACAATGAGCAGTTCTTC | CASSKPPGTSGGNNEQFF
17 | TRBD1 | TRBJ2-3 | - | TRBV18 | TGTGCCAGCTCACCACTCCCGGGACAGGGGGCGATGGATACGCAGTATTTT | CASSPLPGQGAMDTQYF
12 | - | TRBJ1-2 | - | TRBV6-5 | TGTGCCAGCAGGCCGGGTCTGGGAGGCTACACCTTC | CASRPGLGGYTF
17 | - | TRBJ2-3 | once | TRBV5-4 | TGTGCCAGCAGCTTGGGACTAGGCCAAAGGTCCACAGATACGCAGTATTTT | CASSLGLGQRSTDTQYF
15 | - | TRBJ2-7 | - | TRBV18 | TGTGCCAGCTCACCCGTCCTCACTAGGGCCTACGAGCAGTACTTC | CASSPVLTRAYEQYF
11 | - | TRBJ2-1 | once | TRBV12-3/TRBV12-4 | TGTGCCTCGGCCCGGTACAATGAGCAGTTCTTC | CASARYNEQFF
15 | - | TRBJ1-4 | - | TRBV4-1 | TGCGCCAGCAGCCAAGACGGGGGCAGGAGGGAAAAACTGTTTTTT | CASSQDGGRREKLFF
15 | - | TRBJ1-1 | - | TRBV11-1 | TGTGCCAGCAGCTTACAGGGACTGCAGAACACTGAAGCTTTCTTT | CASSLQGLQNTEAFF
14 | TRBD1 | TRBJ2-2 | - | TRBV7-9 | TGTGCCAGCAGTTTGGTCAGGGGGCACGGGGAGCTGTTTTTT | CASSLVRGHGELFF
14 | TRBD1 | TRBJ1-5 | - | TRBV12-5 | TGTGCTAGTGCGGTAGGACAGGGAAATCAGCCCCAGCATTTT | CASAVGQGNQPQHF
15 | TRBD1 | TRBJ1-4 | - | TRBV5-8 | TGTGCCAGCAGCGAAACAGGGGCGGGGGATGAAAAACTGTTTTTT | CASSETGAGDEKLFF
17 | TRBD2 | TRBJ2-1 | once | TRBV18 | TGTGCCAGCTCACATAGGACTAGCGGGAGGCAGAGCAATGAGCAGTTCTTC | CASSHRTSGRQSNEQFF
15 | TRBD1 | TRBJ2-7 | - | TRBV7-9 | TGTGCCAGCAGCTCGAGCGGACAGGGGTCGGGGGAGCAGTACTTC | CASSSSGQGSGEQYF
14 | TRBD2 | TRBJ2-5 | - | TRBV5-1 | TGCGCCAGCAGTCACCTAGCGGTCCAAGAGACCCAGTACTTC | CASSHLAVQETQYF
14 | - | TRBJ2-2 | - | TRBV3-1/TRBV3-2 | TGTGCCAGCAGCCAAGGCCCCGGGACCGGGGAGCTGTTTTTT | CASSQGPGTGELFF
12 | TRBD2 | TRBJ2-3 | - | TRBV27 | TGTGCCAGCGGGAGGGTGTCAGATACGCAGTATTTT | CASGRVSDTQYF
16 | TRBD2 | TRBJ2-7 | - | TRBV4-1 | TGCGCCAGCAGCCAACCCACTCGACTAGCGGGAGGTGAGCAGTACTTC | CASSQPTRLAGGEQYF
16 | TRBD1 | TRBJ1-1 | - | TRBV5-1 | TGCGCCAGCAGCTTCACAGGGGGCGCGATGAACACTGAAGCTTTCTTT | CASSFTGGAMNTEAFF
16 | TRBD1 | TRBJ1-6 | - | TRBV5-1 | TGCGCCAGCAGCTATTCCGGGACAGGAGATAATTCACCCCTCCACTTT | CASSYSGTGDNSPLHF
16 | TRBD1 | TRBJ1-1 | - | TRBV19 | TGTGCCAGTAGCCGTCGACAGGGAACTATGGCCACTGAAGCTTTCTTT | CASSRRQGTMATEAFF
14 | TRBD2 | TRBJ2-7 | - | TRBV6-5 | TGTGCCAGCAGTGACTCTAGCGGGAGGTTCGAGCAGTACTTC | CASSDSSGRFEQYF
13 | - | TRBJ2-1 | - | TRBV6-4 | TGTGCCAGCAGTGACCAGCTGTGGAATGAGCAGTTCTTC | CASSDQLWNEQFF
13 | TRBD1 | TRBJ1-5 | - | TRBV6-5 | TGTGCCAGCAGCAGACAGGGCAGTCAGCCCCAGCATTTT | CASSRQGSQPQHF
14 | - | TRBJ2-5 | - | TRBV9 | TGTGCCAGCAGCGCCGCTTGGGGTCGAGAGACCCAGTACTTC | CASSAAWGRETQYF
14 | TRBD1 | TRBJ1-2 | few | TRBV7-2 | TGTGCCAGCAGCCTGAGGACAGGGAGCTATGGCTACACCTTC | CASSLRTGSYGYTF
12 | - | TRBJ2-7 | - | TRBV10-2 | TGCGCCAGCAGAACATATTCCTACGAGCAGTACTTC | CASRTYSYEQYF
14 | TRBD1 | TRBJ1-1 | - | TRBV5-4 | TGTGCCAGCAGCTTGAAGGGGGCTGGTACTGAAGCTTTCTTT | CASSLKGAGTEAFF
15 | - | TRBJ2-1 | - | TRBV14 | TGTGCCAGCAGCCAAGATTGGCCCGTTGGGTTTGAGCAGTTCTTC | CASSQDWPVGFEQFF
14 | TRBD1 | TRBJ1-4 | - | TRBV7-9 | TGTGCCAGCAGCTCGGGACAGGGACGTGAAAAACTGTTTTTT | CASSSGQGREKLFF
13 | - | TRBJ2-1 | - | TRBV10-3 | TGTGCCATCAAGAGCGGAGTCTACAATGAGCAGTTCTTC | CAIKSGVYNEQFF
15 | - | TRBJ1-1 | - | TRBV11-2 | TGTGCCAGCAGCTTGGTCCCTCGGGGGGGCACTGAAGCTTTCTTT | CASSLVPRGGTEAFF
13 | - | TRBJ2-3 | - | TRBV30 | TGTGCCACCCTAATCGAAGGGACAGATACGCAGTATTTT | CATLIEGTDTQYF
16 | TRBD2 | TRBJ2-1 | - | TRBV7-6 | TGTGCCAGCAGCTTGAGCGGGAGGGCTGCCTACAATGAGCAGTTCTTC | CASSLSGRAAYNEQFF
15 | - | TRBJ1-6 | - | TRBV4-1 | TGCGCCAGCAGCCAAGGAGGGAGGGGGAACTCACCCCTCCACTTT | CASSQGGRGNSPLHF
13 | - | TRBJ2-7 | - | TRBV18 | TGTGCCAGCTCCCAGGGGGGCGCGAGGGAGCAGTACTTC | CASSQGGAREQYF
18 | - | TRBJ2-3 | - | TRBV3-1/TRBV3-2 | TGTGCCAGCAGCCAAGAGGGTCTTAAAGCTGGAGTTACAGATACGCAGTATTTT | CASSQEGLKAGVTDTQYF
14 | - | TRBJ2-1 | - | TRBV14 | TGTGCCAGCAGCGCAAGGACTACCTACAATGAGCAGTTCTTC | CASSARTTYNEQFF
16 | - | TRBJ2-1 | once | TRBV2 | TGTGCCAGCAGTCCCCAGGCACTAGCCTTGGGCGGCGAGCAGTTCTTC | CASSPQALALGGEQFF
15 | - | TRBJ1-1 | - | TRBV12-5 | TGTGCTAGTGGTTTAAGTGGTCAGGGGTACACTGAAGCTTTCTTT | CASGLSGQGYTEAFF
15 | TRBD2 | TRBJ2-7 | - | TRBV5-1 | TGCGCCAGCAGCGTGGGACTAGCGGGGTTCTACGAGCAGTACTTC | CASSVGLAGFYEQYF
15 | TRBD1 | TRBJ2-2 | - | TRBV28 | TGTGCCAGCAGCCCTGGGGGACAGTTGAACGGGGAGCTGTTTTTT | CASSPGGQLNGELFF
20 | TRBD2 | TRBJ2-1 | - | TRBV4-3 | TGCGCCAGCAGCCTCAGCTCGGGACTAGCGGGGGGGCCCCTTTGGAATGAGCAGTTCTTC | CASSLSSGLAGGPLWNEQFF